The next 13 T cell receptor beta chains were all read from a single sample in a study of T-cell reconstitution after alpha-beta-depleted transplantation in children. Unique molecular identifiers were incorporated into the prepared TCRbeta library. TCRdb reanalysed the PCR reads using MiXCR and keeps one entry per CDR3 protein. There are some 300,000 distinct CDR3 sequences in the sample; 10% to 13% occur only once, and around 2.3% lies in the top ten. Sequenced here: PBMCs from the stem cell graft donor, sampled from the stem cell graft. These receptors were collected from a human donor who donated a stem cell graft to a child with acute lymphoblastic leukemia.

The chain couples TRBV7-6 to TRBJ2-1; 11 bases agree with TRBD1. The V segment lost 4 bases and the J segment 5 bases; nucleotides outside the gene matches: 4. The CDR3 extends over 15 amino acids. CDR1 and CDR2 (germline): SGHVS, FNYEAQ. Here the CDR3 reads CASSSPGQGDNEQFF. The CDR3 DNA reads TGTGCCAGCAGCTCGCCGGGACAGGGGGACAATGAGCAGTTCTTC.

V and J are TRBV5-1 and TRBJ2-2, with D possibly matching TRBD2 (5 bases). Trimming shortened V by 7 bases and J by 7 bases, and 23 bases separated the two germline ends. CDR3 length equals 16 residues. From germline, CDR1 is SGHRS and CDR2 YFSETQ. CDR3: CASRRSLGSSHGELFF. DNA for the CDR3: TGCGCCAGCCGCCGCTCGCTAGGGAGTTCTCACGGGGAGCTGTTTTTT.

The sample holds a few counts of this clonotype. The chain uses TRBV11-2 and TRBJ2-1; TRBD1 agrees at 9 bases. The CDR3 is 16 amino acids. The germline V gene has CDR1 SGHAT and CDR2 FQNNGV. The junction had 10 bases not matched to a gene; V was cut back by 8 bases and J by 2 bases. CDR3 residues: CASSISRTGAYNEQFF. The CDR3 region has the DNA TGTGCCAGCTCGATCTCCCGGACAGGGGCCTACAATGAGCAGTTCTTC.

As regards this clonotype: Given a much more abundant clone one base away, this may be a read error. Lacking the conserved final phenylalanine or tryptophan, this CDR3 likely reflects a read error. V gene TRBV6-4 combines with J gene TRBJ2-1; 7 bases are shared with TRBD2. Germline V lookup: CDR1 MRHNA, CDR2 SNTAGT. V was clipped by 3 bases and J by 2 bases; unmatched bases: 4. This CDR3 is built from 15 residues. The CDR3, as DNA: TGTGCCAGCAGTGAATCTAGCGGAGCCTACAATGAGCAGTTCCTC. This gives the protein CASSESSGAYNEQFL.

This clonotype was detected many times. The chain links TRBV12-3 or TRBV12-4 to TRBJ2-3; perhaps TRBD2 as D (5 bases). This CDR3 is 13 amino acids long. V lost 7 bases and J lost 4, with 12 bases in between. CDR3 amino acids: CASIGLPSDTQYF. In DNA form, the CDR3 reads TGTGCCAGCATTGGACTCCCGTCAGATACGCAGTATTTT.

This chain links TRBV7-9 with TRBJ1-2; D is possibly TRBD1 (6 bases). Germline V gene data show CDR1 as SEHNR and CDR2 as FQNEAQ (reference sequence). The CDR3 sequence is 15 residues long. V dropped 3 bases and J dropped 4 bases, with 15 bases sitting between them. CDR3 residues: CASSLRTGQGYGYTF. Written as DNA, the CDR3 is TGTGCCAGCAGCTTGCGTACAGGGCAGGGCTATGGCTACACCTTC.

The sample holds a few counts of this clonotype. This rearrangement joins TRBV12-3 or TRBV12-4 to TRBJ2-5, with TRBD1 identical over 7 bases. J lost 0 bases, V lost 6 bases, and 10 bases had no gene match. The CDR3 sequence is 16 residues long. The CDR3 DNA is TGTGCCAGCAGCTACGACAGGGCGCAGTACCAAGAGACCCAGTACTTC. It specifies CASSYDRAQYQETQYF.

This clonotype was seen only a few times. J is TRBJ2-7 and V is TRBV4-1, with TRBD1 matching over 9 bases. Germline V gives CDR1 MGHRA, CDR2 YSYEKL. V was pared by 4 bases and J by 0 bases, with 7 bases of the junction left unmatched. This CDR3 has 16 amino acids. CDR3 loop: CASSPDRDRVSYEQYF. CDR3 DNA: TGCGCCAGCAGCCCAGACCGGGACAGGGTCTCCTACGAGCAGTACTTC.

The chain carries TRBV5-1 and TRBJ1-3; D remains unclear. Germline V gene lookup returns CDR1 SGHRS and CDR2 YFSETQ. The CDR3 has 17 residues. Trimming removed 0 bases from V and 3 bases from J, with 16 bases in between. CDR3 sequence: CASSLVAPGNDGNTIYF. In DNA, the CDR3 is TGCGCCAGCAGCTTGGTGGCTCCCGGGAACGATGGAAACACCATATATTTT.

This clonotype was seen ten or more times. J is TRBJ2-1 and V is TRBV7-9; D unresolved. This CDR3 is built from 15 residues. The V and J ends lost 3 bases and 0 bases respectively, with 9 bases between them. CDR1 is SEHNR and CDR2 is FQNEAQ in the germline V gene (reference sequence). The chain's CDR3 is CASSFGSSSYNEQFF. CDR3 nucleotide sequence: TGTGCCAGCAGCTTCGGGTCGAGCTCCTACAATGAGCAGTTCTTC.

Here the CDR3 reads CSALGQGWSGYTF. CDR3 sequence (DNA): TGCAGTGCTTTGGGACAGGGTTGGAGCGGCTACACCTTC. The chain links TRBV20-1 to TRBJ1-2; 9 bases map to TRBD1. Per germline, CDR1 DFQATT and CDR2 SNEGSKA (reference sequence). The CDR3 has 13 residues. V lost 5 bases to trimming and J lost 8 bases; unmatched junction nucleotides: 9.

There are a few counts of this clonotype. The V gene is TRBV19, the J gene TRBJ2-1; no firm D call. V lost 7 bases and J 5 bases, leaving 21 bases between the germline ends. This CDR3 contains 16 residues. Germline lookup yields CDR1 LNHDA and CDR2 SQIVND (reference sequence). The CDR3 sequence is CASNMVSRGQNNEQFF. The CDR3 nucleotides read TGTGCCAGTAACATGGTATCGAGAGGTCAGAACAATGAGCAGTTCTTC. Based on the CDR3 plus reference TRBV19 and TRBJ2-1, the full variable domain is DGGITQSPKYLFRKEGQNVTLSCEQNLNHDAMYWYRQDPGQGLRLIYYSQIVNDFQKGDIAEGYSVSREKKESFPLTVTSAQKNPTAFYLCASNMVSRGQNNEQFFGPGTRLTVL.

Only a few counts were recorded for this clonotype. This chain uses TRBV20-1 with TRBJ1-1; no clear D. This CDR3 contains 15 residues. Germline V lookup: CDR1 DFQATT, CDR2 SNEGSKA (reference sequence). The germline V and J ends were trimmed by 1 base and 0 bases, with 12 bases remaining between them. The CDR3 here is CSARAPGQLNTEAFF. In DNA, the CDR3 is TGCAGTGCTAGAGCTCCAGGCCAATTGAACACTGAAGCTTTCTTT.